This TCR beta chain originates from a study of blood T cell repertoires in COVID-19 (dated by TCRdb to 2020 to 2022). Some background on the complete study: Collaborator samples came from the United States, Italy and Spain and covered acute and convalescent phases of COVID-19. The material from the prospective study consisted of cDNA or gDNA derived from T cells, B-cell-depleted T cells, or PBMCs. The dataset comprised deeply sampled blood TCRbeta repertoires from subjects exposed to, actively infected with, or recovered from COVID-19. The repertoires were released in a freely available public database intended as a resource for research on the immune response to SARS-CoV-2. The samples were drawn from the first 160 participants of the ongoing ImmuneRACE study and from over a thousand subjects provided by 6 global collaborators. Nearly every sample came with metadata listing a de-identified subject ID, COVID-19 status, age in years and sex. Where HLA class I and class II types were available, the types were taken from metadata supplied by the sample provider, not from assay-based typing.

Results and caveats for the whole study, not just this receptor: Clinical and demographic metadata were provided uncurated, with the amount varying by source and participant.

TCRbeta CDR3 regions were amplified from genomic DNA by means of the immunoSEQ Assay, a bias-controlled multiplex PCR. On the authors' methods: Within the assay, amplification of reference gene primers was used to estimate how many nucleated cells each sample contained. To quantify the absolute abundance of each unique TCRbeta CDR3 rearrangement, sequence reads were collapsed and filtered. For each sample, productive Simpson clonality was calculated by taking the square root of Simpson's diversity index across productive rearrangements. Drawn from immuneACCESS, this table holds only the in-frame rearrangements with V and J called that TCRdb kept. Clones are partly lost; checked studies trace under half to an unresolved V gene and leave the rest unexplained. Clone size and V and J calls were adopted from that table, with D and trimming inferred from the DNA. The sample data list 270,000 or so clones, and 75% to 90% of these were observed just once. Roughly 0.96% of the sample belongs to the ten largest clones.

As to this clone: This receptor's antigen is unknown. Base qualities are not at hand, and no much larger clone is one base apart.

A second Seattle source provided samples from volunteer blood donors who had recovered from COVID-19. Each collaborating institution followed its own protocols to collect whole blood in K2EDTA tubes. For TCRbeta analysis, collaborators shipped samples in one of three forms: frozen whole blood, isolated PBMCs, or DNA extracted from either of those sample types. Sequencing input: peripheral blood. The origin of this receptor is a woman in her thirties or forties who had recovered from COVID-19.

The CDR3 corresponds to CASSSGYGYTF. In nucleotide form, the sequence is TGCGCCAGCAGCTCAGGCTATGGCTACACCTTC. The rearranged chain carries TRBV5-1 and TRBJ1-2; a confident D gene designation cannot be given. From cysteine to phenylalanine, the CDR3 is 11 amino acids long. The read is trimmed to its CDR3 DNA, 33 bases read in frame from base 1. Trimming at the junction amounts to 3 bases on V and 4 bases on J, and the germline ends lie 4 bases apart. Via the germline V gene, CDR1 is SGHRS and CDR2 YFSETQ. Where the CDR3 stops, the reference TRBV5-1 and TRBJ1-2 genes take over; the full variable domain is KAGVTQTPRYLIKTRGQQVTLSCSPISGHRSVSWYQQTPGQGLQFLFEYFSETQRNKGNFPGRFSGRQFSNSRSEMNVSTLELGDSALYLCASSSGYGYTFGSGTRLTVV.